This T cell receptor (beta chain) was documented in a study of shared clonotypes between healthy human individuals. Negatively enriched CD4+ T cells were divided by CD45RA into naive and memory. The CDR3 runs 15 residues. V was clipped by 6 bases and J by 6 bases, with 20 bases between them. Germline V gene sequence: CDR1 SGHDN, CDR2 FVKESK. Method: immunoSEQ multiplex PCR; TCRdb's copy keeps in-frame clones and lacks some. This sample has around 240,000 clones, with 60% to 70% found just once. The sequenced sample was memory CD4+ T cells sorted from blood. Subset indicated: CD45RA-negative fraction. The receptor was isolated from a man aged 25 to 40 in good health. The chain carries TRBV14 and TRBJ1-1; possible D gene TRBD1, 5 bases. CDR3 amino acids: CASSPGGSWGSEAFF. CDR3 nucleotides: TGTGCCAGCAGTCCCGGGGGGTCATGGGGTTCTGAAGCTTTCTTT.